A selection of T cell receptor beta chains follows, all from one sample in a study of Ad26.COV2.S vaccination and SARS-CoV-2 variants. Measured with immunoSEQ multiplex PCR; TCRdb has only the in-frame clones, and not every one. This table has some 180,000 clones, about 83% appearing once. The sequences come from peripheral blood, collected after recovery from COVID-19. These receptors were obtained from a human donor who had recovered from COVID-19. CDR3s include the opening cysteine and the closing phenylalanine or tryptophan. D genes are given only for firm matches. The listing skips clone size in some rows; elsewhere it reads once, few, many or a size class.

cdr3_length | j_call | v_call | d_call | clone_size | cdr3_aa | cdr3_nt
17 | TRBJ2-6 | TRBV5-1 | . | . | CASSLGGSGSGANVLTF | TGCGCCAGCAGCTTGGGGGGCTCGGGCTCTGGGGCCAACGTCCTGACTTTC
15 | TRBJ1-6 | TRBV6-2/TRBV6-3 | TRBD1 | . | CASSLQGRNNSPLHF | TGTGCCAGCAGTTTACAGGGGAGGAATAATTCACCCCTCCACTTT
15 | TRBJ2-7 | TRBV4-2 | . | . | CASSQEEAPGYEQYF | TGTGCCAGCAGCCAAGAGGAGGCGCCGGGCTACGAGCAGTACTTC
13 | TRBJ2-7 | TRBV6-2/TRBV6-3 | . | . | CASSRSATPEQYF | TGTGCCAGCAGCCGTAGTGCGACCCCAGAGCAGTACTTC
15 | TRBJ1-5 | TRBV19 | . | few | CASIKGGSSNQPQHF | TGTGCCAGTATTAAAGGGGGATCTAGCAATCAGCCCCAGCATTTT
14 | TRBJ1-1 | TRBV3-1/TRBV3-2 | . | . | CASSQVPGNTEAFF | TGTGCCAGCAGCCAAGTACCGGGTAACACTGAAGCTTTCTTT
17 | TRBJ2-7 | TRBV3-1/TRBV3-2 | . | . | CASSLGRGPTSPYEQYF | TGTGCCAGCAGCCTGGGTCGGGGACCGACGTCACCCTACGAGCAGTACTTC
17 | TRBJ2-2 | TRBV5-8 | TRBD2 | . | CASSLVASGTNTGELFF | TGTGCCAGCAGCCTAGTAGCTAGCGGGACCAACACCGGGGAGCTGTTTTTT
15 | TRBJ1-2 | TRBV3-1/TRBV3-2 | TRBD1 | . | CASSLGQGGNYGYTF | TGTGCCAGCAGCCTGGGACAGGGGGGGAACTATGGCTACACCTTC
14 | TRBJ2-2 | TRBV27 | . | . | CASSYGTDTGELFF | TGTGCCAGCAGCTACGGGACGGACACCGGGGAGCTGTTTTTT
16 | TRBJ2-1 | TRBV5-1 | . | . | CASSPPRDGIYNEQFF | TGCGCCAGCAGCCCCCCCCGGGACGGAATTTACAATGAGCAGTTCTTC
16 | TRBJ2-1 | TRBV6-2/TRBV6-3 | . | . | CASSRPEKDPYNEQFF | TGTGCCAGCAGCCGACCAGAAAAAGACCCATACAATGAGCAGTTCTTC
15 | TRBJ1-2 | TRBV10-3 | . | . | CAISAGDTGFYGYTF | TGTGCCATCAGTGCCGGAGATACAGGCTTCTATGGCTACACCTTC
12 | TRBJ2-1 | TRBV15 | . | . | CATSRDSGEQFF | TGTGCCACCAGCAGAGACTCGGGTGAGCAGTTCTTC
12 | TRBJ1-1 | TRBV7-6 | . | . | CASVGLNTEAFF | TGTGCCAGCGTCGGGTTGAACACTGAAGCTTTCTTT
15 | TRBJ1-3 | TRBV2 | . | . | CASSAKRGSGNTIYF | TGTGCCAGCAGTGCAAAAAGGGGCTCTGGAAACACCATATATTTT
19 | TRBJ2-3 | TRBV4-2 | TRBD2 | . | CASSHYGTSGSSSTDTQYF | TGTGCCAGCAGCCATTATGGGACTAGCGGCAGCTCAAGCACAGATACGCAGTATTTT